The 27 T cell receptor beta chains in this list originate from one sample, sequenced in a study of cytomegalovirus exposure and HLA in healthy donors. The PCR employed 60 Vbeta primers together with 13 Jbeta primers. Produced via immunoSEQ multiplex PCR; TCRdb's table is partial and in-frame only. Its clone listing holds tens of thousands of clones. The sample was PBMCs. The source is a woman in her 30s in good health and CMV-seronegative.

The V and J genes are TRBV28 and TRBJ2-7; no reliable D call. CDR3 length: 11 amino acids. V lost 6 bases to trimming and J lost 5 bases, with 8 bases between them. The germline V gene has CDR1 MDHEN and CDR2 SYDVKM. DNA of the CDR3: TGTGCCAGCAGCACACAAAACGAGCAGTACTTC. Protein product: CASSTQNEQYF.

The V gene is TRBV4-1, the J gene TRBJ2-5; 9 bases are shared with TRBD1. The J call may be mistaken, given a closer DNA end match to TRBJ2-7. The CDR3 totals 15 residues. The germline V gene encodes CDR1 MGHRA and CDR2 YSYEKL. In DNA, the CDR3 is TGCGCCAGCAGCCTGGACAGGGGCTTACCCTACGAGCAGTACTTC. Protein product: CASSLDRGLPYEQYF.

The rearrangement links TRBV6-5 to TRBJ1-5; 9 nucleotides agree with TRBD1. Germline V gene lookup returns CDR1 MNHEY and CDR2 SVGAGI. CDR3 length: 14 residues. V shed 0 bases, J shed 6 bases, and the junction held 0 bases outside the gene matches. CDR3 sequence (DNA): TGTGCCAGCAGTTACTCGACAGGGGGTCAGCCCCAGCATTTT. It yields the protein CASSYSTGGQPQHF.

The gene calls are TRBV4-3 and TRBJ2-5; D remains ambiguous. Germline V CDR1 and CDR2: LGHNA, YSLEER. CDR3 size: 17 residues. The ends were cut back, 1 base at V and 1 base at J, with 16 bases in the middle. As DNA, the CDR3 is TGCGCCAGCAGCCAAGGGAGTCTCGGCAGCATCCAAGAGACCCAGTACTTC. It yields the protein CASSQGSLGSIQETQYF.

J is TRBJ2-3 and V is TRBV29-1; D is perhaps TRBD1 (5 bases). Germline CDR1 and CDR2: SQVTM and ANQGSEA. The CDR3 has 14 residues. V was shortened by 8 bases and J by 0 bases, with 15 bases between the two germline ends. The CDR3 here is CSTIDRLSTDTQYF. The DNA of the CDR3 is TGCAGCACCATAGACAGACTTAGCACAGATACGCAGTATTTT.

The chain combines TRBV29-1 with TRBJ2-7, with 9 bases fitting TRBD1. The germline V gene encodes CDR1 SQVTM and CDR2 ANQGSEA. CDR3 length: 14 amino acids. J was trimmed by 3 bases and V by 7 bases; bases with no gene match: 10. The chain's CDR3 is CSGKTDRGVYEQYF. Here the CDR3 DNA reads TGCAGCGGTAAAACGGACAGGGGCGTCTACGAGCAGTACTTC.

The genes are TRBV7-3 and TRBJ2-7, with a tentative D call TRBD2 (5 bases). The CDR3 runs 13 residues. Germline values: CDR1 SGHTA, CDR2 FQGTGA. With 5 bases removed from V and 2 bases from J, the gap between germline ends came to 10 bases. Here the CDR3 DNA reads TGTGCCAGCAGCCCGGGGTCTACCTACGAGCAGTACTTC. It codes for CASSPGSTYEQYF.

This chain joins TRBV27 and TRBJ2-1, with a possible D match to TRBD2 (5 bases). Trimming shortened V by 5 bases and J by 6 bases, and 11 bases separated the two germline ends. Germline assignment: CDR1 MNHEY and CDR2 SMNVEV (reference sequence). The CDR3 spans 13 residues. CDR3 nucleotides: TGTGCCAGCAGTGCTCTAGCCCGCAATGAGCAGTTCTTC. It specifies CASSALARNEQFF.

This chain joins TRBV10-2 and TRBJ1-1, with D maybe TRBD1 (5 bases). The CDR3 runs 13 residues. The V gene lost 4 bases and the J gene lost 6 bases, with 12 bases spanning the gap. Germline CDR1 WSHSY, CDR2 SAAADI. CDR3: CASSVERGAEAFF. The CDR3 DNA reads TGCGCCAGCAGTGTCGAGCGGGGCGCTGAAGCTTTCTTT.

The V gene is TRBV30, the J gene TRBJ2-5; perhaps TRBD1 as D (6 bases). Germline V gives CDR1 GTSNPN, CDR2 SVGIG (reference sequence). CDR3 size: 16 residues. Trimming took 2 bases from V and 5 from J, leaving 21 bases between them. This CDR3 reads CAWSIGRNAQGETQYF. In nucleotides, the CDR3 is TGTGCCTGGAGTATCGGAAGGAACGCCCAGGGGGAGACCCAGTACTTC.

V gene TRBV4-2 combines with J gene TRBJ1-2; weak D call: TRBD1 (6 bases). The CDR3 loop spans 16 amino acids. CDR1 and CDR2 from the germline V gene are LGHNA and YNFKEQ. Trimming stripped 1 base from V and 4 bases from J, with 16 bases between. The DNA for the CDR3 is TGTGCCAGCAGCCAAGGCGTCAGGGGAGACCGCTATGGCTACACCTTC. Protein sequence: CASSQGVRGDRYGYTF.

The chain recombines TRBV6-5 with TRBJ2-5, with TRBD2 matching 13 bases. The end of the DNA fits TRBJ2-7 better, so the J call may be wrong. CDR1 and CDR2 from the germline V gene are MNHEY and SVGAGI. The CDR3 is made up of 14 amino acids. This CDR3 is CASSRLAGGYEQYF. CDR3 bases: TGTGCCAGCAGTAGACTAGCGGGAGGCTACGAGCAGTACTTC.

The rearrangement uses TRBV5-4 and TRBJ2-7; 7 bases are shared with TRBD1. CDR3 length: 14 residues. The J segment lost 5 bases and the V segment lost 4 bases, leaving 9 bases of the junction unmatched. Germline V gives CDR1 SGHNT, CDR2 YYREEE (reference sequence). The CDR3 loop is CASSPQDRRDEQYF. The CDR3 nucleotides read TGTGCCAGCAGCCCCCAGGACAGGCGCGACGAGCAGTACTTC.

The V gene is TRBV10-3, the J gene TRBJ2-7; 10 bases map to TRBD2. Germline trimming cut 6 bases from V and 2 bases from J; bases unmatched to any gene: 16. The V gene's germline CDR1 is ENHRY and CDR2 SYGVKD. CDR3 length: 18 residues. The CDR3 protein is CAISTTGIRAGGPYEQYF. As DNA, the CDR3 is TGTGCCATCAGCACGACAGGGATAAGAGCGGGAGGGCCCTACGAGCAGTACTTC.

The rearrangement uses TRBV19 and TRBJ2-3, with D perhaps TRBD1 (5 bases). The ends were cut back, 4 bases at V and 5 bases at J, with 16 bases in the middle. The germline CDR1 and CDR2 sequences are LNHDA and SQIVND (reference sequence). The CDR3 length is 15 residues. CDR3 residues: CASSTWPGTGDTQYF. As DNA, the CDR3 is TGTGCCAGTAGTACCTGGCCGGGTACAGGAGATACGCAGTATTTT.

V usage is TRBV28 and J usage is TRBJ1-3; D call uncertain. The CDR3 totals 14 residues. Germline assignment: CDR1 MDHEN and CDR2 SYDVKM. V was trimmed by 8 bases and J by 0 bases, leaving 11 bases between them. This CDR3 reads CASSRTSSGNTIYF. The CDR3, as DNA: TGTGCCAGCTCACGAACGAGCTCTGGAAACACCATATATTTT.

The rearrangement links TRBV14 to TRBJ2-7; D not resolved. The ends were cut back, 2 bases at V and 0 bases at J, with 11 bases in the middle. From germline, CDR1 is SGHDN and CDR2 FVKESK. This CDR3 is built from 15 residues. The CDR3 coding sequence is TGTGCCAGCAGCCAACACGGTCTGGTCTCCTACGAGCAGTACTTC. Protein sequence: CASSQHGLVSYEQYF.

J is TRBJ1-2 and V is TRBV28; perhaps TRBD1 as D (5 bases). V was clipped by 3 bases and J by 5 bases, with 13 bases between them. Germline CDR1 and CDR2: MDHEN and SYDVKM. CDR3 length: 14 amino acids. The CDR3: CASSFVGAAYGYTF. CDR3 bases: TGTGCCAGCAGTTTTGTTGGGGCGGCTTATGGCTACACCTTC.

The rearrangement uses TRBV30 and TRBJ1-4, with a tentative D call TRBD1 (5 bases). The germline CDR1 and CDR2 sequences are GTSNPN and SVGIG (reference sequence). CDR3 length: 13 amino acids. Trimming took off 1 base at V and 8 bases at J, with 11 bases between the two ends. The CDR3 DNA follows: TGTGCCTGGAGTGGGGGCGGAGGGGAAAAACTGTTTTTT. Residues: CAWSGGGGEKLFF.

The V call is TRBV9, the J call TRBJ2-7, with 8 bases identical to TRBD2. The CDR3 runs to 19 residues. The trim removed 0 bases at V and 3 bases at J, leaving 17 bases unmatched. Germline V CDR1 and CDR2: SGDLS, YYNGEE. CDR3 in DNA: TGTGCCAGCAGCGTAGAAGAAGGCCACTCGGGACTAGTAGGCTACGAGCAGTACTTC. It codes for CASSVEEGHSGLVGYEQYF.

This sequence joins TRBV18 and TRBJ2-7; TRBD2 matches 11 bases. The V gene end was trimmed by 3 bases and the J gene end by 11 bases; junction bases not matched to a gene: 21. Germline V CDR1 and CDR2: KGHSH, LQKENI. This CDR3 is built from 18 residues. The CDR3 DNA reads as TGTGCCAGCTCACCGGAGGTACGGAAACTAGCGGGAGAACTAGGGGAGTACTTC. Translating gives CASSPEVRKLAGELGEYF.

The chain is built from TRBV4-1 and TRBJ2-7, with TRBD1 as a possible D gene (5 bases). This CDR3 is built from 12 residues. Germline CDR1 reads MGHRA; CDR2 reads YSYEKL. The V end was cut by 4 bases, the J end by 5 bases, with 9 bases between. The CDR3 sequence: CASSPDSDEQYF. The CDR3 DNA reads TGCGCCAGCAGCCCCGACAGCGACGAGCAGTACTTC.

This chain joins TRBV29-1 and TRBJ2-5; 7 bases match TRBD1. The tail of the sequence fits TRBJ2-7 better, so the J call may be wrong. Germline V gene data show CDR1 as SQVTM and CDR2 as ANQGSEA. The CDR3 contains 11 residues. In DNA form, the CDR3 reads TGCAGCGTCGGGACAGTGTACGAGCAGTACTTC. This gives the protein CSVGTVYEQYF.

In DNA, the CDR3 is TGTGCCAGCAGCGTAGAGGCAGGGGGCTATGTCCCTGAAGCTTTCTTT. As protein: CASSVEAGGYVPEAFF. This sequence joins TRBV9 and TRBJ1-1, with 8 bases fitting TRBD1. The CDR3 loop spans 16 amino acids. Germline V CDR1 and CDR2: SGDLS, YYNGEE. V shed 0 bases and J 6 bases; nucleotides not matched to a gene: 10.

The chain employs TRBV27 and TRBJ2-1; TRBD1 agrees at 8 bases. Germline CDR1 and CDR2: MNHEY and SMNVEV (reference sequence). CDR3 length: 15 residues. The J segment lost 2 bases and the V segment lost 5 bases, leaving 5 bases of the junction unmatched. CDR3 residues: CASSMAGGAYNEQFF. The CDR3 nucleotides are TGTGCCAGCAGTATGGCAGGGGGCGCCTACAATGAGCAGTTCTTC.

The genes are TRBV5-1 and TRBJ1-3; no definite D call. Trimming stripped 6 bases from V and 0 bases from J, with 10 bases between. Germline V gene data show CDR1 as SGHRS and CDR2 as YFSETQ. The CDR3 has 14 residues. CDR3 DNA: TGCGCCAGCACGAACGGGATCTCTGGAAACACCATATATTTT. This encodes CASTNGISGNTIYF.

The chain is built from TRBV6-5 and TRBJ1-1, with D uncertain. The V end was cut by 6 bases, the J end by 4 bases, with 9 bases between. CDR3 length: 12 residues. Germline V gives CDR1 MNHEY, CDR2 SVGAGI. The CDR3, as DNA: TGTGCCAGCAGCCAGATTTCCACTGAAGCTTTCTTT. As protein: CASSQISTEAFF.